Following are 5 T cell receptor beta chains from one sample sequenced in a study of regulatory T cells in long-lasting Graves disease. The time point denotes: newly diagnosed GD, antithyroid drugs for less than 3 months. Generation of the TCR library employed RNA extracted from PBMCs. CDR3 regions were amplified by Arm-PCR using iRepertoire HTBI primers to build TCR beta libraries. TCRdb reprocessed the multiplex PCR reads via MiXCR and lists one record per CDR3 protein. The table records some 250,000 distinct CDR3 sequences, around 20% of them present only once. Sequenced here: peripheral blood mononuclear cells (PBMCs), sampled at new diagnosis, from a patient treated with antithyroid drugs. The receptors here all came from a female donor with Graves disease.

This clonotype has a handful of counts. The chain recombines TRBV14 with TRBJ1-4, with D unresolved. This CDR3 has 15 amino acids. Between the trimmed V and J ends, which lost 5 bases and 3 bases, there was a span of 13 bases. Germline-derived CDR1 and CDR2 are SGHDN and FVKESK. CDR3 sequence: CASSAEGLANEKLFF. CDR3 in DNA: TGTGCCAGCAGCGCCGAGGGTTTGGCTAATGAAAAACTGTTTTTT.

V gene TRBV11-2 combines with J gene TRBJ2-5; 10 positions match TRBD1. V shed 5 bases, J shed 5 bases, and the junction held 8 bases outside the gene matches. The germline CDR1 and CDR2 sequences are SGHAT and FQNNGV. This CDR3 has 15 residues. The CDR3 region is CASSDGTGVRETQYF. The CDR3 coding sequence is TGTGCCAGCAGCGACGGGACAGGGGTTCGGGAGACCCAGTACTTC.

This clonotype occurred many times. V gene TRBV2 combines with J gene TRBJ2-2; tentatively, D is TRBD1 (6 bases). With 6 bases removed from V and 3 bases from J, the gap between germline ends came to 14 bases. CDR1 is SNHLY, CDR2 FYNNEI, per germline. CDR3 size: 15 residues. The CDR3: CASRPGQRDTGELFF. DNA for the CDR3: TGTGCCAGCAGACCTGGACAGAGGGACACCGGGGAGCTGTTTTTT.

There are many counts of this clonotype. CDR3 sequence reads: CASSPVRGGTEAFF. The DNA for the CDR3 is TGCGCCAGCAGCCCGGTGCGGGGCGGCACTGAAGCTTTCTTT. The rearrangement links TRBV5-1 to TRBJ1-1, with D possibly TRBD1 on 5 matching bases. Germline CDR1 SGHRS, CDR2 YFSETQ. The CDR3 covers 14 residues. Trimming left V 4 bases short and J 4 bases short, with 14 bases between.

In regard to this clonotype: Only one base separates this from a far larger clonotype, so it likely reflects a read error. The chain's CDR3 is CASSSGTGGGGSNQPQHF. CDR3 DNA: TGTGCCAGCAGTTCCGGGACAGGGGGCGGCGGTAGCAATCAGCCCCAGCATTTT. This chain joins TRBV6-5 and TRBJ1-5; 12 bases fit TRBD1. The ends lost 4 bases at V and 0 bases at J; junction bases unmatched: 7. Germline lookup yields CDR1 MNHEY and CDR2 SVGAGI. The CDR3 runs to 18 residues.